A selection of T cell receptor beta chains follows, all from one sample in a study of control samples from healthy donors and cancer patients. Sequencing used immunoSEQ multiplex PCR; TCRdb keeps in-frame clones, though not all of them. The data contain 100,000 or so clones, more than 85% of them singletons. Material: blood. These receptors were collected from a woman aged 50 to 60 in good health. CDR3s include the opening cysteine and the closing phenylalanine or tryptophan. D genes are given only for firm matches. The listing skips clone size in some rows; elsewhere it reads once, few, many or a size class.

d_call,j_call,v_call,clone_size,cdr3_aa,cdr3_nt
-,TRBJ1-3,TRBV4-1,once,CASSQDAWGNTIYF,TGCGCCAGCAGCCAAGATGCTTGGGGAAACACCATATATTTT
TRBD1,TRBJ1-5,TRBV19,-,CASSPLDRGPDQPQHF,TGTGCCAGTAGTCCGTTGGACAGGGGTCCTGATCAGCCCCAGCATTTT
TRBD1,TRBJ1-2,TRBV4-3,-,CASSQELGTELYGYTF,TGCGCCAGCAGCCAAGAGCTCGGGACAGAGCTATATGGCTACACCTTC
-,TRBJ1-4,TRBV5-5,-,CASSLVVGVANEKLFF,TGTGCCAGCAGCTTGGTCGTGGGGGTGGCTAATGAAAAACTGTTTTTT
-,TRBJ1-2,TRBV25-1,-,CASSLGYNYGYTF,TGTGCCAGCAGCCTTGGGTACAACTATGGCTACACCTTC
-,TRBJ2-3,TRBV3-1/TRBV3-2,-,CASSQTPGGTDTQYF,TGTGCCAGCAGCCAAACCCCTGGAGGAACAGATACGCAGTATTTT
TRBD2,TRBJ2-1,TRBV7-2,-,CASSLKSGTSGGYNEQFF,TGTGCCAGCAGCTTAAAATCTGGGACTAGCGGGGGGTACAATGAGCAGTTCTTC
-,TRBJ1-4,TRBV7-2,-,CASSLGGWYGTEASKKLFF,TGTGCCAGCAGCTTAGGTGGATGGTACGGGACTGAGGCTTCTAAAAAACTGTTTTTT
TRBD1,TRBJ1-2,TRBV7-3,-,CASSPAGGAYGYTF,TGTGCCAGCAGCCCTGCAGGGGGGGCCTATGGCTACACCTTC
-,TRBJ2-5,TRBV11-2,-,CASSLAGGPRETQYF,TGTGCCAGCAGCTTAGCTGGGGGGCCTCGCGAGACCCAGTACTTC
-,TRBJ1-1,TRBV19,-,CASSVSFQGWTEAFF,TGTGCCAGTAGTGTTTCCTTCCAGGGGTGGACTGAAGCTTTCTTT
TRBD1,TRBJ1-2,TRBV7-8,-,CASSPATGVLHYGYTF,TGTGCCAGCAGCCCCGCAACAGGGGTTCTCCACTATGGCTACACCTTC
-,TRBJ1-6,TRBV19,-,CATSPEGGSPLHF,TGTGCCACAAGCCCGGAGGGAGGTTCACCCCTCCACTTT
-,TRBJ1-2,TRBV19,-,CASSIWGAVYGYTF,TGTGCCAGTAGTATTTGGGGGGCGGTCTATGGCTACACCTTC
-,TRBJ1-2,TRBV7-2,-,CASRLNYGYTF,TGTGCCAGCAGGCTTAACTATGGCTACACCTTC
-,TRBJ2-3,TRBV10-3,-,CATGTEGDTQYF,TGTGCCACCGGGACGGAGGGGGATACGCAGTATTTT
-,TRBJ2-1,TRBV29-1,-,CSVGDPYNEQFF,TGCAGCGTTGGAGACCCGTACAATGAGCAGTTCTTC
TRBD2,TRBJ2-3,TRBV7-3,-,CASSLSRGGPTDTQYF,TGTGCCAGCAGCTTAAGTCGGGGGGGCCCCACAGATACGCAGTATTTT
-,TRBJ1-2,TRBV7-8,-,CASSPGGRTNYGYTF,TGTGCCAGCAGCCCTGGGGGGCGGACTAACTATGGCTACACCTTC
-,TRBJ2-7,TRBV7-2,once,CASSLGPGSYEQYF,TGTGCCAGCAGCTTAGGGCCAGGCTCCTACGAGCAGTACTTC
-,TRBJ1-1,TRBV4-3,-,CASSQERVYTEAFF,TGCGCCAGCAGCCAAGAAAGGGTCTACACTGAAGCTTTCTTT
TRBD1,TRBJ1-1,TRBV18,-,CASSPGTGEWNTEAFF,TGTGCCAGCTCACCGGGGACAGGGGAGTGGAACACTGAAGCTTTCTTT
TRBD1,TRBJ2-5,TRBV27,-,CASSPMPGQGKKETQYF,TGTGCCAGCAGCCCAATGCCGGGACAGGGGAAGAAAGAGACCCAGTACTTC
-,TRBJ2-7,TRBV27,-,CASSQYGTSRSSYEQYF,TGTGCCAGCAGCCAGTACGGGACTTCGAGGAGCTCCTACGAGCAGTACTTC
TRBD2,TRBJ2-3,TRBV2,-,CASHSGRARDTQYF,TGTGCCAGCCATAGCGGGAGGGCCAGAGATACGCAGTATTTT
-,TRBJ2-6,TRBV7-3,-,CASSLSPGVGANVLTF,TGTGCCAGCAGCTTAAGCCCAGGGGTGGGGGCCAACGTCCTGACTTTC
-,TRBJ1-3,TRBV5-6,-,CASSFGSRLGNTIYF,TGTGCCAGCAGCTTTGGATCCCGCCTTGGAAACACCATATATTTT
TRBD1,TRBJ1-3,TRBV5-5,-,CASSGGQGKGNTIYF,TGTGCCAGCAGTGGGGGACAGGGAAAAGGAAACACCATATATTTT
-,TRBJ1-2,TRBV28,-,CASSSPGGAGGYTF,TGTGCCAGCAGCTCACCCGGGGGTGCTGGAGGCTACACCTTC
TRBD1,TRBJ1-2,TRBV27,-,CASSQNGQAGYGYTF,TGTGCCAGCAGTCAAAACGGACAGGCGGGCTATGGCTACACCTTC
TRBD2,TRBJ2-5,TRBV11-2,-,CASTLAGGETQYF,TGTGCCAGCACCCTAGCGGGGGGAGAGACCCAGTACTTC
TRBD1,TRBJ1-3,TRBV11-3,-,CASSRDSSGNTIYF,TGTGCCAGCAGCCGGGACAGCTCTGGAAACACCATATATTTT
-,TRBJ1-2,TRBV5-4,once,CASSSLFGGIDTYGYTF,TGTGCCAGCAGCTCCTTATTTGGAGGGATTGATACTTATGGCTACACCTTC
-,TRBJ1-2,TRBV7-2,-,CASSLAPQGSGYTF,TGTGCCAGCAGCTTAGCTCCTCAGGGATCTGGCTACACCTTC
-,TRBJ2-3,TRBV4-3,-,CASSTGDTQYF,TGCGCCAGCAGCACCGGAGATACGCAGTATTTT
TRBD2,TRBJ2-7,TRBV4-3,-,CASSQGTSGTYEQYF,TGCGCCAGCAGCCAAGGGACTAGCGGGACCTACGAGCAGTACTTC
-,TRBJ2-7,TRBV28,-,CASSRPRGTTYEQYF,TGTGCCAGCAGTCGTCCACGGGGTACGACCTACGAGCAGTACTTC
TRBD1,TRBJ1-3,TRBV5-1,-,CASSLGDSHPSSSGNTIYF,TGCGCCAGCAGCTTGGGGGACAGTCATCCGTCGTCCTCTGGAAACACCATATATTTT
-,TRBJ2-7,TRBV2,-,CASRSNYEQYF,TGTGCCAGCAGATCGAACTACGAGCAGTACTTC
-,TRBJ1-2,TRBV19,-,CASSIAREGYGYTF,TGTGCCAGTAGTATAGCAAGAGAGGGGTATGGCTACACCTTC
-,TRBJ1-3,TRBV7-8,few,CASSPSQGWAGNTIYF,TGTGCCAGCAGCCCTTCCCAGGGGTGGGCTGGAAACACCATATATTTT
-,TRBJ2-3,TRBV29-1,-,CSVVRLFTDTQYF,TGCAGCGTTGTCAGGCTCTTCACAGATACGCAGTATTTT
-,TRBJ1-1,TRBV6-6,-,CASRNRAMNTEAFF,TGTGCCAGCAGAAACAGGGCTATGAACACTGAAGCTTTCTTT
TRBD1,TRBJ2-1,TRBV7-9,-,CASSSAGGWNEQFF,TGTGCCAGCAGCTCGGCAGGGGGTTGGAATGAGCAGTTCTTC
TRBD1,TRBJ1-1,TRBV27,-,CASTFNPQGVRTEAFF,TGTGCCAGCACCTTCAACCCCCAGGGGGTGAGGACTGAAGCTTTCTTT